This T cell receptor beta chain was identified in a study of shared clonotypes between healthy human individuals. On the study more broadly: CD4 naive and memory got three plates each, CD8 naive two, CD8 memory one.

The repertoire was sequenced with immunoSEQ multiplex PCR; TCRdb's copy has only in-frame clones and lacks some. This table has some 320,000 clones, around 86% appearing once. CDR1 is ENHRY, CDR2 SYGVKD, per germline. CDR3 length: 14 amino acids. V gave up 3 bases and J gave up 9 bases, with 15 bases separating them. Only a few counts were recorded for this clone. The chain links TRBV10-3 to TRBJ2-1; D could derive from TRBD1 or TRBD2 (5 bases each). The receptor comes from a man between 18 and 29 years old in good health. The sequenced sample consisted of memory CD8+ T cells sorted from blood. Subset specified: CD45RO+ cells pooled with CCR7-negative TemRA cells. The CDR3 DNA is TGTGCCATCAGTGAAGGGACGCCCGGTGGTGAGCAGTTCTTC. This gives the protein CAISEGTPGGEQFF.